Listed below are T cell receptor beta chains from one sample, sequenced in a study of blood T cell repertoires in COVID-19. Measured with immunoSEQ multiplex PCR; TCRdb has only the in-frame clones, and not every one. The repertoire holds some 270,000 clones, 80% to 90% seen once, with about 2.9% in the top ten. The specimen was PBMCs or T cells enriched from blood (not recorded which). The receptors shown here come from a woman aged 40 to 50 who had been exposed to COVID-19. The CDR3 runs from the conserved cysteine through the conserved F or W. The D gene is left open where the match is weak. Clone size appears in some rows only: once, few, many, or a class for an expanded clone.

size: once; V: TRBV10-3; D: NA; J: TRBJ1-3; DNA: TGTGCCACTGGAGTGGGGGCCAACTCTGGAAACACCATATATTTT; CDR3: CATGVGANSGNTIYF
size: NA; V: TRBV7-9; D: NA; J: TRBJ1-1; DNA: TGTGCCAGCAGCTCGAAGGGGGTGACTGAAGCTTTCTTT; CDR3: CASSSKGVTEAFF
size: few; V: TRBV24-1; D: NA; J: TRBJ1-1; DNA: TGTGCCACCAGTGATCAAAACACTGAAGCTTTCTTT; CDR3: CATSDQNTEAFF
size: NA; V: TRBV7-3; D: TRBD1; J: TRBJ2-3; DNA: TGTGCCAGCAGCCGTCAGGGGGCAGCTCTCACAGATACGCAGTATTTT; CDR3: CASSRQGAALTDTQYF
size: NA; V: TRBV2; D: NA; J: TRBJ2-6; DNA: TGTGCCAGCGCGTCTGGGGCCAACGTCCTGACTTTC; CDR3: CASASGANVLTF
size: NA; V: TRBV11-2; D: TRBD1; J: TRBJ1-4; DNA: TGTGCCAGCATTGGACAGGATGATAATGAAAAACTGTTTTTT; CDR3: CASIGQDDNEKLFF
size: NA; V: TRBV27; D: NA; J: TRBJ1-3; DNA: TGTGCCAGCAGGAAAGGGGGTGCTGGAAACACCATATATTTT; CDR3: CASRKGGAGNTIYF
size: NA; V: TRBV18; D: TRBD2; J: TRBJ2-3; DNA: TGTGCCAGCTCACCCGTCTGGAGCGGGAGGGCAGATACGCAGTATTTT; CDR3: CASSPVWSGRADTQYF
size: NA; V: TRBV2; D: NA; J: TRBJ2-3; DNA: TGTGCCAGCAGCGTGGGGACACCCTCCACAGATACGCAGTATTTT; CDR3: CASSVGTPSTDTQYF
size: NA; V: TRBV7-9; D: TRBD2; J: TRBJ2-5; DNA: TGTGCCAGCAGCCTTCGATTTAGCGGGTACCAAGAGACCCAGTACTTC; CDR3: CASSLRFSGYQETQYF
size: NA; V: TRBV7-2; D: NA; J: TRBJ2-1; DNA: TGTGCCAGCAGATCGATCCTTAGCGGTTCCTACAATGAGCAGTTCTTC; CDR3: CASRSILSGSYNEQFF
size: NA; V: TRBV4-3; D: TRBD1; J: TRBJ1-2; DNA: TGCGCCAGCAGCCAAGACAGGGGGCGCGATGGCCATGGCTACACCTTC; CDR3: CASSQDRGRDGHGYTF
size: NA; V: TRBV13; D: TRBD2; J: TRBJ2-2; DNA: TGTGCCAGCAGCTCACTAGCGGGAGGGCGAACGGGGGAGCTGTTTTTT; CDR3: CASSSLAGGRTGELFF
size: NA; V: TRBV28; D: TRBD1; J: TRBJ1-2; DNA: TGTGCCAGCAGTTCTGGGTCACAGGGGGTGGGCTACACCTTC; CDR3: CASSSGSQGVGYTF
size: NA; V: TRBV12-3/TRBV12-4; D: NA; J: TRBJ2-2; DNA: TGTGCCAGCAGCCGGGAAAAAAGCGGGGAGCTGTTTTTT; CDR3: CASSREKSGELFF
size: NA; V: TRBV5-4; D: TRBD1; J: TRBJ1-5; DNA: TGTGCCAGCAGCCGGGGGACAGAACCCAATCAGCCCCAGCATTTT; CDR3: CASSRGTEPNQPQHF
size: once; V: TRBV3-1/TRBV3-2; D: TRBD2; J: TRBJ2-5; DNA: TGTGCCAGCAGCCAAAGGCTAGCGGGGAGACAAGAGACCCAGTACTTC; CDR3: CASSQRLAGRQETQYF
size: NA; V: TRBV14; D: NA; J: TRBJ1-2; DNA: TGTGCCAGCAGCCGGTCACAGGTCTATGGCTACACCTTC; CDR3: CASSRSQVYGYTF
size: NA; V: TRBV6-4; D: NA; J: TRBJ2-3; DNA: TGTGCCAGCAGTGACGGAGTATCTAGCACAGATACGCAGTATTTT; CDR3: CASSDGVSSTDTQYF
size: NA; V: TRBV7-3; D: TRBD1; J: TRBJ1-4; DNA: TGTGCCAGCAGCTTAAACCCCGGGACAGGGATTGGGACTAATGAAAAACTGTTTTTT; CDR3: CASSLNPGTGIGTNEKLFF
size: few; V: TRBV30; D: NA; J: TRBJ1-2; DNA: TGTGCCTGGAGTGTACTCTTCCAGGCTGGCTACACCTTC; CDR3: CAWSVLFQAGYTF
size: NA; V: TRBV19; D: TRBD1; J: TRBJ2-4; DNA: TGTGCCAGTAGCCCAGATCCTGGGACAGGGGTCAAAAACATTCAGTACTTC; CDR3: CASSPDPGTGVKNIQYF
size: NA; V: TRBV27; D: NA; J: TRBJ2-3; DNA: TGTGCCAGCAGTTATCTCGCCCGGTACACAGATACGCAGTATTTT; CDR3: CASSYLARYTDTQYF
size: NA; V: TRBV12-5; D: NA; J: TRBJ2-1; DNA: TGTGCTAGTGGTGCCCCGGGATTCGGATACAATGAGCAGTTCTTC; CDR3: CASGAPGFGYNEQFF
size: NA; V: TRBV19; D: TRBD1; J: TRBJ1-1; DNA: TGTGCCAGTAGAACGAAGCGGACAGGGAAGAGGGAATATGAAGCTTTCTTT; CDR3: CASRTKRTGKREYEAFF
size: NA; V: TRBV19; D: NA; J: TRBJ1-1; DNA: TGTGCCAGTAGTAGGCGGACAGAGTACACTGAAGCTTTCTTT; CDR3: CASSRRTEYTEAFF
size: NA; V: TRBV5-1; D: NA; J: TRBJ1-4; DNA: TGTGCCAGCAGCCACGACCAGACTCGTGAAAAACTGTTTTTT; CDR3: CASSHDQTREKLFF
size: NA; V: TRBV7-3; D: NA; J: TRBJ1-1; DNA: TGTGCCAGCAGCCCAGACACCCCTGAAGCTTTCTTT; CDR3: CASSPDTPEAFF
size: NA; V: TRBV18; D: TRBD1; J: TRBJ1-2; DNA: TGTGCCAGCTCCCCCAATACCGACAGGGTGCATGGCTACACCTTC; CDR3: CASSPNTDRVHGYTF
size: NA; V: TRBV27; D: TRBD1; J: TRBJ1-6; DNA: TGTGCCAGCAGATGGGACAGCTCCTATAATTCACCCCTCCACTTT; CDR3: CASRWDSSYNSPLHF
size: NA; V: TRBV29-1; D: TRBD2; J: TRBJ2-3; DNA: TGCAGCGCTGGGACTAGCGGGCGAGATACGCAGTATTTT; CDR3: CSAGTSGRDTQYF
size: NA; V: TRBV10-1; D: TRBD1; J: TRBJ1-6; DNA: TGCGCCAGCAGTTCGCCGGGACAGGGATCTTATAATTCACCCCTCCACTTT; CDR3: CASSSPGQGSYNSPLHF
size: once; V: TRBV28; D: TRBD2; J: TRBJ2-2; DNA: TGTGCCAGCAGTACAGCGGGGGAAAACACCGGGGAGCTGTTTTTT; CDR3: CASSTAGENTGELFF
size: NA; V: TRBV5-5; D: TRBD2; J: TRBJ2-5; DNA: TGTGCCAGCAGCTTTGGGACTAGCGGGGGCCAAGAGACCCAGTACTTC; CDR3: CASSFGTSGGQETQYF
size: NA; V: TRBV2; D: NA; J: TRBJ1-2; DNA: TGTGCCAGCAGTGAAGGGCGGGACTACACCTTC; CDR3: CASSEGRDYTF
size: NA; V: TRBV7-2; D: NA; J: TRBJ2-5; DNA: TGTGCCAGCAGCTTCGGAGTGGGAGAGACCCAGTACTTC; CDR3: CASSFGVGETQYF
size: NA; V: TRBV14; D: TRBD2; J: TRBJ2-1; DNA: TGTGCCAGCAGCCGCAAATTAGCGGGAGATCGTAATGAGCAGTTCTTC; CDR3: CASSRKLAGDRNEQFF
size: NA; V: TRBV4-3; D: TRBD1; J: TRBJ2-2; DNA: TGCGCCAGCAGCCAAGGACAGGGGGTCGCCGGGGAGCTGTTTTTT; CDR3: CASSQGQGVAGELFF